The next 32 T cell receptor beta chains were all read from a single sample in a study of cytomegalovirus exposure and HLA in healthy donors. Both 60 Vbeta primers and 13 Jbeta primers went into the PCR. Here immunoSEQ multiplex PCR was the method, and the copy in TCRdb shows in-frame clones only, minus some. The specimen's table records around 42,000 clones. Sequencing was done on a sample of PBMCs. The receptor source for this set is a man aged 30-40 years in good health and CMV-seronegative.

This chain links TRBV4-1 with TRBJ2-7; D unresolved. CDR1 MGHRA and CDR2 YSYEKL come from the germline V gene. The CDR3 totals 13 residues. The ends were cut back, 1 base at V and 4 bases at J, with 8 bases in the middle. DNA for the CDR3: TGCGCCAGCAGCCAAGCCCCTGTATACGAGCAGTACTTC. Translating it yields CASSQAPVYEQYF.

V is TRBV14 and J is TRBJ1-1; 7 bases are shared with TRBD1. Looked up from germline, CDR1 is SGHDN and CDR2 is FVKESK. The CDR3 runs to 13 residues. Unmatched junction bases numbered 3, after V lost 4 bases and J lost 4 bases. The DNA for the CDR3 is TGTGCCAGCAGCCTAGACAGGGTCACTGAAGCTTTCTTT. Translated, it gives CASSLDRVTEAFF. The whole variable domain, remainder taken from reference TRBV14 and TRBJ1-1, is EAGVTQFPSHSVIEKGQTVTLRCDPISGHDNLYWYRRVMGKEIKFLLHFVKESKQDESGMPNNRFLAERTGGTYSTLKVQPAELEDSGVYFCASSLDRVTEAFFGQGTRLTVV.

The chain recombines TRBV6-5 with TRBJ2-7; 8 bases map to TRBD2. With 0 bases clipped from V and 6 bases from J, the junction kept 7 bases outside the gene matches. This CDR3 is built from 15 residues. Germline loops: CDR1 MNHEY, CDR2 SVGAGI. The CDR3 loop reads CASSYSGRAGGEQYF. For the CDR3, the DNA is TGTGCCAGCAGTTACTCGGGTAGGGCGGGGGGCGAGCAGTACTTC.

The V gene is TRBV4-2, the J gene TRBJ2-7, with 9 bases that match TRBD1. Germline-derived CDR1 and CDR2 are LGHNA and YNFKEQ. The V and J ends lost 3 bases and 4 bases, in that order; junction bases with no gene match: 10. The CDR3 totals 16 residues. As DNA, the CDR3 is TGTGCCAGCAGCCATCGACAGGGACAGGGAATATACGAGCAGTACTTC. This sequence encodes CASSHRQGQGIYEQYF.

The V and J genes are TRBV18 and TRBJ1-5, with D unresolved. V was clipped by 4 bases and J by 5 bases, with 9 bases between them. CDR3 length equals 13 residues. In germline, CDR1 is KGHSH, CDR2 LQKENI. The CDR3 loop reads CASSRQSDQPQHF. CDR3 DNA sequence: TGTGCCAGCTCACGCCAAAGCGATCAGCCCCAGCATTTT.

The chain has TRBV30 and TRBJ1-1; no reliable D call. Germline CDR1 and CDR2: GTSNPN and SVGIG (reference sequence). This CDR3 is 11 amino acids long. The V end was cut by 3 bases, the J end by 11 bases, with 13 bases between. Here the CDR3 reads CAWRVRRRAFF. Written as DNA, the CDR3 is TGTGCCTGGAGAGTTCGACGGCGGGCTTTCTTT.

The chain carries TRBV6-5 and TRBJ2-5; 11 bases map to TRBD2. The end of the DNA aligns better with TRBJ2-7, so the J call may be wrong. Germline V lookup: CDR1 MNHEY, CDR2 SVGAGI. The CDR3 is 13 residues long. CDR3: CASSPGLAVEQYF. In DNA, the CDR3 is TGTGCCAGCAGTCCGGGACTAGCGGTCGAGCAGTACTTC.

The V and J genes are TRBV14 and TRBJ2-2; 8 bases match TRBD2. This CDR3 comprises 16 residues. Germline CDR1 and CDR2: SGHDN and FVKESK. V dropped 2 bases and J dropped 0; count of bases not matched to a gene: 2. The CDR3 spells CASSQPGLANTGELFF. DNA for the CDR3: TGTGCCAGCAGCCAACCGGGACTAGCGAACACCGGGGAGCTGTTTTTT.

The chain carries TRBV12-5 and TRBJ1-1; perhaps TRBD1 as D (5 bases). Trimming left V 5 bases short and J 11 bases short, with 18 bases between. Per the germline V gene, CDR1 is LGHNT and CDR2 is FRNRAP. This CDR3 is 13 amino acids long. The CDR3 region is CASGPYRSGVAFF. The CDR3 nucleotides read TGTGCTAGTGGTCCGTACAGGAGCGGGGTGGCTTTCTTT.

This chain's CDR3 is CASSQVSNVLSNQPQHF. In DNA form, the CDR3 reads TGCGCCAGCAGCCAAGTTTCGAATGTACTTAGCAATCAGCCCCAGCATTTT. The rearrangement joins TRBV4-1 to TRBJ1-5, with D unresolved. Deletions cut 1 base from V and 0 bases from J, with 13 bases between. This CDR3 comprises 17 residues. Germline CDR1 MGHRA, CDR2 YSYEKL.

The rearrangement joins TRBV4-3 to TRBJ1-5, with D maybe TRBD1 (5 bases). The V end lost 0 bases, the J end lost 4 bases, and 13 bases lay between the germline ends. The germline CDR1 and CDR2 sequences are LGHNA and YSLEER. There are 16 residues in the CDR3. The CDR3 protein is CASSQEFGGENQPQHF. The CDR3, as DNA: TGCGCCAGCAGCCAAGAGTTCGGAGGGGAAAATCAGCCCCAGCATTTT.

V is TRBV10-3 and J is TRBJ2-7, with D hard to call. Germline CDR1 reads ENHRY; CDR2 reads SYGVKD. Trimming pared 6 bases from V and 6 bases from J, leaving 12 bases between. CDR3 length: 12 amino acids. CDR3 residues: CAISGPGSEQYF. CDR3 bases: TGTGCCATCAGCGGCCCAGGCAGCGAGCAGTACTTC.

This chain links TRBV19 with TRBJ1-1, with D possibly matching TRBD1 (5 bases). The germline CDR1 and CDR2 sequences are LNHDA and SQIVND (reference sequence). This CDR3 is built from 11 residues. The V end was cut by 10 bases, the J end by 10 bases, with 16 bases between. CDR3 residues: CATSLGRGAFF. In DNA form, the CDR3 reads TGTGCCACCTCCTTAGGGAGGGGAGCTTTCTTT. Using reference TRBV19 and TRBJ1-1 for the parts outside the CDR3, the full variable domain is DGGITQSPKYLFRKEGQNVTLSCEQNLNHDAMYWYRQDPGQGLRLIYYSQIVNDFQKGDIAEGYSVSREKKESFPLTVTSAQKNPTAFYLCATSLGRGAFFGQGTRLTVV.

The CDR3 sequence is CASSPQVTSGAYEQYF. Written as DNA, the CDR3 is TGTGCCAGCTCACCACAAGTCACTAGCGGGGCGTACGAGCAGTACTTC. The chain is built from TRBV18 and TRBJ2-7, with 10 bases aligning to TRBD2. Germline loops: CDR1 KGHSH, CDR2 LQKENI. V lost 1 base and J lost 4; bases outside the gene matches: 7. The CDR3 extends over 16 amino acids. The entire variable domain, with the rest obtained from reference TRBV18 and TRBJ2-7, is as follows: NAGVMQNPRHLVRRRGQEARLRCSPMKGHSHVYWYRQLPEEGLKFMVYLQKENIIDESGMPKERFSAEFPKEGPSILRIQQVVRGDSAAYFCASSPQVTSGAYEQYFGPGTRLTVT.

The chain recombines TRBV5-1 with TRBJ2-1, with 16 positions matching TRBD2. CDR3 length equals 20 residues. Germline CDR1 is SGHRS and CDR2 is YFSETQ. The V and J ends lost 4 bases and 7 bases, in that order; junction bases with no gene match: 17. CDR3: CASSPWAPGTSGRASNEQFF. The CDR3 nucleotides are TGCGCCAGCAGCCCTTGGGCTCCCGGGACTAGCGGGAGGGCCTCAAATGAGCAGTTCTTC.

The chain has TRBV6-1 and TRBJ1-1; possibly TRBD1 for D (5 bases). V dropped 4 bases and J dropped 0 bases, with 12 bases sitting between them. The CDR3 has 15 amino acids. Germline V lookup: CDR1 MNHNS, CDR2 SASEGT. Written as DNA, the CDR3 is TGTGCCAGCAGTGGATACAGGTTCATGAACACTGAAGCTTTCTTT. As protein: CASSGYRFMNTEAFF.

The chain is built from TRBV14 and TRBJ2-3; 7 bases line up with TRBD1. The V segment lost 4 bases and the J segment 1 base; nucleotides outside the gene matches: 11. The CDR3 runs 17 residues. Germline V CDR1 and CDR2: SGHDN, FVKESK. The CDR3 loop reads CASSLIQRGRGTDTQYF. The CDR3 DNA sequence: TGTGCCAGCAGCCTTATCCAAAGGGGGCGCGGCACAGATACGCAGTATTTT.

The chain is built from TRBV6-5 and TRBJ1-1; D ambiguous. Germline V CDR1 and CDR2: MNHEY, SVGAGI. The V end lost 9 bases, the J end lost 1 base, and 12 bases lay between the germline ends. This CDR3 region has 13 residues. CDR3 bases: TGTGCCAGTCGAGGGCGTCCGAACACTGAAGCTTTCTTT. This sequence encodes CASRGRPNTEAFF.

CDR3 in DNA: TGTGCCTGGACCCGAAGCGTTCCCTACGAGCAGTACTTC. Its protein product is CAWTRSVPYEQYF. The rearrangement links TRBV30 to TRBJ2-7, with D unresolved. V was cut by 4 bases and J by 2 bases, with 12 bases left in between. The CDR3 covers 13 residues. Germline V gene lookup returns CDR1 GTSNPN and CDR2 SVGIG (reference sequence).

The CDR3 spells CASSLRSYHPYEQYF. CDR3 DNA: TGTGCCAGCAGCTTGCGCTCCTACCATCCCTACGAGCAGTACTTC. This rearrangement joins TRBV5-6 to TRBJ2-7; D gene unclear. The V gene lost 1 base and the J gene lost 2 bases, with 13 bases spanning the gap. CDR3 length: 15 residues. Per the germline V gene, CDR1 is SGHDT and CDR2 is YYEEEE.

The chain carries TRBV19 and TRBJ2-7, with 11 positions matching TRBD1. J was trimmed by 4 bases and V by 7 bases; bases with no gene match: 6. CDR1 LNHDA and CDR2 SQIVND come from the germline V gene (reference sequence). The CDR3 length is 14 residues. CDR3 in DNA: TGTGCCAGTACCCCCGGACAGGGGGCTTACGAGCAGTACTTC. It yields the protein CASTPGQGAYEQYF. The full variable domain, rest sourced from reference TRBV19 and TRBJ2-7, is DGGITQSPKYLFRKEGQNVTLSCEQNLNHDAMYWYRQDPGQGLRLIYYSQIVNDFQKGDIAEGYSVSREKKESFPLTVTSAQKNPTAFYLCASTPGQGAYEQYFGPGTRLTVT.

V and J are TRBV7-8 and TRBJ2-7, with TRBD1 identical over 7 bases. With V trimmed by 6 bases and J by 6 bases, 8 bases remained unmatched. The CDR3 is made up of 13 amino acids. Per germline, CDR1 SGHVS and CDR2 FQNEAQ. The CDR3 reads CASRRTGGLEQYF. The CDR3 region has the DNA TGTGCCAGCAGACGGACAGGCGGCCTCGAGCAGTACTTC. Filled out from reference TRBV7-8 and TRBJ2-7, the complete variable domain reads GAGVSQSPRYKVAKRGQDVALRCDPISGHVSLFWYQQALGQGPEFLTYFQNEAQLDKSGLPSDRFFAERPEGSVSTLKIQRTQQEDSAVYLCASRRTGGLEQYFGPGTRLTVT.

This chain joins TRBV7-9 and TRBJ1-4; 7 nucleotides line up with TRBD1. The germline V gene has CDR1 SEHNR and CDR2 FQNEAQ (reference sequence). The CDR3 has 16 amino acids. The V gene end was trimmed by 1 base and the J gene end by 3 bases; junction bases not matched to a gene: 5. CDR3 nucleotides: TGTGCCAGCAGCTTAGTGTCTGGGACAGCTAATGAAAAACTGTTTTTT. Amino acids: CASSLVSGTANEKLFF.

The V gene is TRBV6-5, the J gene TRBJ2-7; TRBD1 matches 9 bases. This CDR3 spans 16 amino acids. In germline, CDR1 is MNHEY, CDR2 SVGAGI. Trimming removed 0 bases from V and 4 bases from J; junction bases left unmatched: 7. CDR3 in DNA: TGTGCCAGCAGTTACTCGGACAGGGGTGTCCCTTACGAGCAGTACTTC. Translating gives CASSYSDRGVPYEQYF.

The chain has TRBV5-1 and TRBJ2-7; D may be TRBD1 (6 bases). V lost 4 bases, J lost 6 bases, and 17 bases lay in between. Per germline, CDR1 SGHRS and CDR2 YFSETQ. CDR3 length equals 14 residues. The CDR3 sequence: CASSTIQGPAEQYF. CDR3 DNA sequence: TGCGCCAGCAGCACGATACAGGGACCGGCCGAGCAGTACTTC.

The chain recombines TRBV14 with TRBJ2-7; 10 bases fit TRBD2. From germline, CDR1 is SGHDN and CDR2 FVKESK. V shed 2 bases and J 6 bases; nucleotides not matched to a gene: 7. CDR3 size: 15 residues. The CDR3 spells CASSQNWLAGAEQYF. CDR3 coding DNA: TGTGCCAGCAGCCAAAATTGGCTAGCGGGAGCCGAGCAGTACTTC.

The chain couples TRBV7-9 to TRBJ2-7; 13 positions match TRBD2. Germline V gene lookup returns CDR1 SEHNR and CDR2 FQNEAQ (reference sequence). CDR3 size: 16 residues. J gave up 1 base and V 5 bases, and 5 bases lay outside the gene matches. CDR3 residues: CASSPGTSGVSYEQYF. The CDR3 bases are TGTGCCAGCAGCCCCGGGACTAGCGGGGTATCCTACGAGCAGTACTTC.

This chain connects TRBV29-1 to TRBJ1-1; D not certain. Per the germline V gene, CDR1 is SQVTM and CDR2 is ANQGSEA. Between the trimmed V and J ends, which lost 6 bases and 6 bases, there was a span of 14 bases. CDR3 length: 12 residues. CDR3 bases: TGCAGCGTCGATTTCCTGGGCGCTGAAGCTTTCTTT. Translation gives CSVDFLGAEAFF. Using reference TRBV29-1 and TRBJ1-1 for the parts outside the CDR3, the full variable domain is SAVISQKPSRDICQRGTSLTIQCQVDSQVTMMFWYRQQPGQSLTLIATANQGSEATYESGFVIDKFPISRPNLTFSTLTVSNMSPEDSSIYLCSVDFLGAEAFFGQGTRLTVV.

The V gene is TRBV13, the J gene TRBJ2-7; 11 positions match TRBD2. V lost 6 bases to trimming and J lost 5 bases; unmatched junction nucleotides: 3. This CDR3 comprises 13 residues. CDR1 and CDR2 (germline): PRHDT, FYEKMQ (reference sequence). The CDR3 region is CASRSTSGNEQYF. DNA of the CDR3: TGTGCCAGCAGATCGACTAGCGGGAACGAGCAGTACTTC.

This sequence joins TRBV7-9 and TRBJ1-2; D is unclear. Germline V lookup: CDR1 SEHNR, CDR2 FQNEAQ (reference sequence). V was cut by 0 bases and J by 4 bases, with 9 bases left in between. This CDR3 is built from 14 residues. The CDR3 sequence: CASSLAGVAYGYTF. The DNA of the CDR3 is TGTGCCAGCAGCTTAGCGGGCGTTGCCTATGGCTACACCTTC.

This chain uses TRBV15 with TRBJ2-3; TRBD2 aligns across 7 bases. This CDR3 has 15 amino acids. Germline CDR1 and CDR2: LNHNV and YYDKDF (reference sequence). Losses at the gene ends were 3 bases for V and 5 bases for J; bases not matched to a gene: 8. The CDR3 nucleotides are TGTGCCACCAGCAGGGGGGGGACTCCCGGAGATACGCAGTATTTT. As protein: CATSRGGTPGDTQYF.

This chain connects TRBV5-1 to TRBJ2-7; 7 positions match TRBD1. The CDR3 runs 14 residues. From germline, CDR1 is SGHRS and CDR2 YFSETQ. The junction had 0 bases not matched to a gene; V was cut back by 0 bases and J by 0 bases. This CDR3 reads CASSLGDSSYEQYF. For the CDR3, the DNA is TGCGCCAGCAGCTTGGGGGACAGCTCCTACGAGCAGTACTTC. The entire variable domain, with the rest obtained from reference TRBV5-1 and TRBJ2-7, is as follows: KAGVTQTPRYLIKTRGQQVTLSCSPISGHRSVSWYQQTPGQGLQFLFEYFSETQRNKGNFPGRFSGRQFSNSRSEMNVSTLELGDSALYLCASSLGDSSYEQYFGPGTRLTVT.